One TCR beta chain is described in this entry. Its target is unknown. The sample belongs to a study of shared clonotypes between healthy human individuals. Overall study results and limits: Around 5% of naive CD4 clonotypes were shared across several donors.

Per the original methods: Without quality scores, immunoSEQ junctional reads could not be filtered like full-length reads. Sequencing used immunoSEQ multiplex PCR; TCRdb keeps in-frame clones, though not all of them. V and J calls plus clone size are reproduced from that table; the DNA served to infer D and trimming. The sample lists about 2,100,000 clones; 85% to 95% were seen once. Positively selected for CCR7, the CD45RO-negative cells used as naive CD8 cells excluded terminally differentiated effector memory CD45RA+ cells. The sequence came from a man in his late teens or twenties in good health. Some clones in this sample may be carry-over from other donors' samples. Sequenced input: naive CD8+ T cells from PBMCs.

The CDR3 protein is CASSSYREEAFF. The DNA of the CDR3 is TGTGCCAGCAGCTCCTACCGGGAGGAAGCTTTCTTT. The V call is TRBV5-6, the J call TRBJ1-1; D is ambiguous. Trimming pared 3 bases from V and 8 bases from J, leaving 11 bases between. CDR3 length: 12 amino acids. Germline V gives CDR1 SGHDT, CDR2 YYEEEE.